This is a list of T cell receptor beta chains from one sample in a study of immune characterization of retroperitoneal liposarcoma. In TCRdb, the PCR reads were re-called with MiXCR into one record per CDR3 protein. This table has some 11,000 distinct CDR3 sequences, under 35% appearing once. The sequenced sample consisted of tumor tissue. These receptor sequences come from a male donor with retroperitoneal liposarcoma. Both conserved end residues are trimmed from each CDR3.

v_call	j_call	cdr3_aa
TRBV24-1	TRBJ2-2	ATSDHRGMNTGELF
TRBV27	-	ASSSTRLEQY
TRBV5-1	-	ASSLAAGTYYEQY
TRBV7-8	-	ASSSPEGFPEQY
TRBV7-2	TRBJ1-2	ASSLGSQGRTPNYGYT
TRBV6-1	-	ASSEPGGGETQF
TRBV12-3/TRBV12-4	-	ASSLGGDRGLHEQY
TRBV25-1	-	ASSTQAGEQY
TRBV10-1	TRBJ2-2	ASSLTRIANTGELF
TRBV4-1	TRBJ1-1	ASSQDPPGGRAEAF
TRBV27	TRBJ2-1	ASSLYGGSYNEQF
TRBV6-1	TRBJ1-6	ASSESARSPLH
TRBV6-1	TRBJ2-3	ASSPTSGSTDTQY
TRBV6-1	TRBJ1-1	ASRENQAF
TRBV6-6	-	ASSYSGQGNEQY
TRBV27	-	ASSFPGGNEQY
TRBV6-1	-	ASRTLGTSWEQY